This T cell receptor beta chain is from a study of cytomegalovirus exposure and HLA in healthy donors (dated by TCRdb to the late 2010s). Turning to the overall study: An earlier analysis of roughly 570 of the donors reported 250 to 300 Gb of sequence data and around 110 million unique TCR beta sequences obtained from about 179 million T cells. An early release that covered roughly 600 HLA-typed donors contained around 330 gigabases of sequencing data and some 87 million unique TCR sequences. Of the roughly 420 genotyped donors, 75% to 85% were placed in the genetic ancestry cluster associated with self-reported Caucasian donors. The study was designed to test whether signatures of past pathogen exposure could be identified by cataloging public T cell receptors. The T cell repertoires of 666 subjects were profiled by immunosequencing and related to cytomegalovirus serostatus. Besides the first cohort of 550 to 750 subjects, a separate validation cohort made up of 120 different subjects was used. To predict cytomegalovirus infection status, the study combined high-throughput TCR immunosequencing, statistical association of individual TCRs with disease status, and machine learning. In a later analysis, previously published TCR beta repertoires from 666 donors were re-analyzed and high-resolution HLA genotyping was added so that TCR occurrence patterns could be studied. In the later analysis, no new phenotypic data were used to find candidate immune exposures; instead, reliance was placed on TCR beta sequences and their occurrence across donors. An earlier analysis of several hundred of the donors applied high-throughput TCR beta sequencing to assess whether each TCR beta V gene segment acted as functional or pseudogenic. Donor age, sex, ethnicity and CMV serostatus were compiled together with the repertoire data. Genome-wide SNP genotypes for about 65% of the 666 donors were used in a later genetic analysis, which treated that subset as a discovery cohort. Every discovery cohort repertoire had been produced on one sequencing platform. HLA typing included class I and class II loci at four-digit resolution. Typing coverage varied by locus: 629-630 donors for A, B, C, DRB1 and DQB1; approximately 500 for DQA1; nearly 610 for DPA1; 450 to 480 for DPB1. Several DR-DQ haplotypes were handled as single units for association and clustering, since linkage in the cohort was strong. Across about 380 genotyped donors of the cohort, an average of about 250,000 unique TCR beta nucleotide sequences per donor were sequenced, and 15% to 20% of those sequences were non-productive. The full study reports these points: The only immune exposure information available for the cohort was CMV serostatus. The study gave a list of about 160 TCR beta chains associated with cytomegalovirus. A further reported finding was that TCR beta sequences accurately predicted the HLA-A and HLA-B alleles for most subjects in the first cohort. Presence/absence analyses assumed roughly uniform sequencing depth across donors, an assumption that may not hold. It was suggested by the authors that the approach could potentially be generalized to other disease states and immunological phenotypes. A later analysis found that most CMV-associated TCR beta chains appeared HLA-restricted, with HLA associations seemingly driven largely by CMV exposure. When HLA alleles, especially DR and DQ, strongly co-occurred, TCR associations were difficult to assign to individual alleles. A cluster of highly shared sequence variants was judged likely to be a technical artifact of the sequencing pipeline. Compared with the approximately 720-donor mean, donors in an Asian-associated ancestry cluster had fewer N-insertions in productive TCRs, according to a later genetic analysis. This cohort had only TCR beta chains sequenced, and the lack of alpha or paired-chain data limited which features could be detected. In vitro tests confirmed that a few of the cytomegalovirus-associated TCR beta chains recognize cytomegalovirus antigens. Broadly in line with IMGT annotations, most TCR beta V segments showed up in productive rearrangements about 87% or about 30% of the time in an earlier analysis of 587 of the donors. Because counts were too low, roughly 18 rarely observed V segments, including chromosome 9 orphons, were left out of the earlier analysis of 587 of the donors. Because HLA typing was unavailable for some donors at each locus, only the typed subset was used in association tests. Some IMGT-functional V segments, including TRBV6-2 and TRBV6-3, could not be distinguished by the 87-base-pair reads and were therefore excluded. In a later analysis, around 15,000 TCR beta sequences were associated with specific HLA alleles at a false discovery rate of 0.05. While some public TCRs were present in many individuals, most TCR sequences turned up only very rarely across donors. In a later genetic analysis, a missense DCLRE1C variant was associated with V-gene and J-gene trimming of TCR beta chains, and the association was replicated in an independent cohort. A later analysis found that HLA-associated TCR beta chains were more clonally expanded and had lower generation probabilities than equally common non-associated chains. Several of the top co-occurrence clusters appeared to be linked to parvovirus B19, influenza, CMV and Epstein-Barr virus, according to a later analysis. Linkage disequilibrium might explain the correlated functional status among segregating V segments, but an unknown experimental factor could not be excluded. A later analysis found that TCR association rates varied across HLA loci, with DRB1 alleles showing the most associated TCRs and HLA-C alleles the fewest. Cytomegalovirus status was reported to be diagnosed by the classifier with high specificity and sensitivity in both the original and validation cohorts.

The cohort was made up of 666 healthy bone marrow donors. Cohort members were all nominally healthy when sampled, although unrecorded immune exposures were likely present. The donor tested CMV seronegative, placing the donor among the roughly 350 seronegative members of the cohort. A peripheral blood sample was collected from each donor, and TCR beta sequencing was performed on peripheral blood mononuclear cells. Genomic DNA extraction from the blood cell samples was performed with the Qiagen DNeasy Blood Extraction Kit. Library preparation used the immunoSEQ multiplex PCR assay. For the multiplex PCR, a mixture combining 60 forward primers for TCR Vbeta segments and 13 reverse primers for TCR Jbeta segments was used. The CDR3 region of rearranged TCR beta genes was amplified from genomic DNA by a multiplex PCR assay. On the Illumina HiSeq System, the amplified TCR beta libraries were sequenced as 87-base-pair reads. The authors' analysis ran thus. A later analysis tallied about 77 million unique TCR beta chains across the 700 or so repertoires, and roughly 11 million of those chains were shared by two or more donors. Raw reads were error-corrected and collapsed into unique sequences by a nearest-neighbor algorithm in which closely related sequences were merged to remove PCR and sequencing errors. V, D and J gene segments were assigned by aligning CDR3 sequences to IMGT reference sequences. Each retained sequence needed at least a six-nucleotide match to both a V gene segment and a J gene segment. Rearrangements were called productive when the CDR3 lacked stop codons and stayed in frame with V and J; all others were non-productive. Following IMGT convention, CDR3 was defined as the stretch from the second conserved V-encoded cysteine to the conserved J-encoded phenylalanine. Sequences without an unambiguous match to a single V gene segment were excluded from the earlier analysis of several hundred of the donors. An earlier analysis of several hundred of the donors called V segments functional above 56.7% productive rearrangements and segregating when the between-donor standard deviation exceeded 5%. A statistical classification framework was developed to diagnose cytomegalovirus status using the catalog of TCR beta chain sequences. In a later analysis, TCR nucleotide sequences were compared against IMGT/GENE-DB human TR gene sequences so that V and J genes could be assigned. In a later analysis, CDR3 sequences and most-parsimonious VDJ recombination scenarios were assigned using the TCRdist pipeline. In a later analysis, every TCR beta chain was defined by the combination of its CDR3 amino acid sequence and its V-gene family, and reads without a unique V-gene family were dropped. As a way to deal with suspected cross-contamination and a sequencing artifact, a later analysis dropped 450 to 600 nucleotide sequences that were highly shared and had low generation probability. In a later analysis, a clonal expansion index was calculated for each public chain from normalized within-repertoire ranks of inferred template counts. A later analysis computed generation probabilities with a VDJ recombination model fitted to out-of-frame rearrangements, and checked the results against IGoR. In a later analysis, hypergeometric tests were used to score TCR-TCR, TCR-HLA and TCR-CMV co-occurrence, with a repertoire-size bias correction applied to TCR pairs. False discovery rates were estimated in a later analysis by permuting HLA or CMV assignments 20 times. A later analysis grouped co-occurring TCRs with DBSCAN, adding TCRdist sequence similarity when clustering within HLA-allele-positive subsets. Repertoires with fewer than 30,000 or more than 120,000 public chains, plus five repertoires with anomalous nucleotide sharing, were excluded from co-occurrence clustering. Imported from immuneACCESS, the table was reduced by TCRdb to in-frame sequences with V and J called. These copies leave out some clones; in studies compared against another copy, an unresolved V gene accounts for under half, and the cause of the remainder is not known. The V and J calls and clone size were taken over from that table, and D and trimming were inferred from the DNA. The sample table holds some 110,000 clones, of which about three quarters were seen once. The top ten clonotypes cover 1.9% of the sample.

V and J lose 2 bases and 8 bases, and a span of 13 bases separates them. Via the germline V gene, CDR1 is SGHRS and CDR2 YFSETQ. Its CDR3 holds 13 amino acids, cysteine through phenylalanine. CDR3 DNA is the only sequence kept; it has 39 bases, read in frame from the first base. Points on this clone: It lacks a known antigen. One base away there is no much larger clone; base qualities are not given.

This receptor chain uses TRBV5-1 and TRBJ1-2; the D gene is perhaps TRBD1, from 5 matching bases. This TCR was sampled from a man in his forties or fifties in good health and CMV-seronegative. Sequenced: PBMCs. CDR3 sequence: CASSFTGTEGYTF. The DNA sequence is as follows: TGCGCCAGCAGCTTCACAGGTACTGAAGGCTACACCTTC.